These T cell receptor beta chains were read from a single sample in a study of T-cell reconstitution after alpha-beta-depleted transplantation in children. Using its own MiXCR run on the PCR reads, TCRdb lists one record per CDR3 protein. The sample lists some 600,000 distinct CDR3 sequences, 10% to 15% seen once, with around 2.2% in the top ten. The source material was PBMCs, mostly from graft donor cells, sampled 360 days after TCRalphabeta/CD19-depleted stem cell transplant. The source of these receptors is a male patient between 10 and 17 years old who had a stem cell transplant for acute myeloid leukemia, so the T cells may come from the graft donor. Each CDR3 is given with its conserved first and last residue. The order of the fields is V gene, J gene, CDR3 protein.

V: TRBV27; J: TRBJ2-7; CDR3: CASSFTSPQYEQYF
V: TRBV27; J: TRBJ2-1; CDR3: CASSPLAGPGSYNEQFF
V: TRBV4-2; J: TRBJ2-7; CDR3: CASSQGSSGRRNYEQYF
V: TRBV9; J: TRBJ2-7; CDR3: CASSPGGNSYEQYF
V: TRBV29-1; J: TRBJ2-5; CDR3: CSVEGVQNQETQYF
V: TRBV28; J: TRBJ2-7; CDR3: CASSPMGQNYEQYF
V: TRBV10-3; J: TRBJ2-1; CDR3: CAISKTDQAYNEQFF
V: TRBV7-9; J: TRBJ2-2; CDR3: CASSPSGTNTGELFF
V: TRBV6-5; J: TRBJ2-7; CDR3: CASSYLVAQGSYEQYF
V: TRBV7-2; J: TRBJ2-2; CDR3: CASSFWTITGELFF
V: TRBV20-1; J: TRBJ2-2; CDR3: CSATRLAGTTGELFF
V: TRBV27; J: TRBJ1-4; CDR3: CASSKRPRRGTNEKLFF
V: TRBV5-1; J: TRBJ2-7; CDR3: CASSLEASTYEQYF
V: TRBV12-3/TRBV12-4; J: TRBJ2-5; CDR3: CASSLVTSRTRETQYF
V: TRBV29-1; J: TRBJ1-3; CDR3: CSARDPVSGNTIYF
V: TRBV20-1; J: TRBJ2-3; CDR3: CSARDRDRATDTQYF
V: TRBV5-6; J: TRBJ2-1; CDR3: CASSYRSGRGNEQFF
V: TRBV4-2; J: TRBJ2-7; CDR3: CASSQPFAYEQYF
V: TRBV29-1; J: TRBJ1-2; CDR3: CSVWTGVSYTF
V: TRBV29-1; J: TRBJ2-1; CDR3: CSVGDGLLSYNEQFF
V: TRBV12-3/TRBV12-4; J: TRBJ1-5; CDR3: CASSFDRGLGPQHF
V: TRBV9; J: TRBJ2-7; CDR3: CASSPNSGTSTYEQYF
V: TRBV7-2; J: TRBJ2-7; CDR3: CASSLISTSGTYEQYF
V: TRBV28; J: TRBJ1-2; CDR3: CASTTEPRIYGYTF
V: TRBV7-9; J: TRBJ2-7; CDR3: CASSDTGKGYEQYF
V: TRBV29-1; J: TRBJ2-2; CDR3: CSHSWGGELFF
V: TRBV7-9; J: TRBJ2-5; CDR3: CASNSLKGQYQETQYF
V: TRBV24-1; J: TRBJ2-1; CDR3: CATSGRDRSYNEQFF
V: TRBV29-1; J: TRBJ2-3; CDR3: CSVTPQGAADTQYF
V: TRBV10-3; J: TRBJ2-3; CDR3: CAISVLQGSGTDTQYF
V: TRBV10-3; J: TRBJ2-1; CDR3: CAISESLNEQFF
V: TRBV7-8; J: TRBJ2-3; CDR3: CASSFGTSGSVDTQYF
V: TRBV12-3/TRBV12-4; J: TRBJ2-1; CDR3: CASSSSRTSGSYNEQFF
V: TRBV25-1; J: TRBJ2-7; CDR3: CASSESPPGQTYEQYF
V: TRBV24-1; J: TRBJ2-7; CDR3: CATSDRGGQSIYEQYF
V: TRBV19; J: TRBJ2-7; CDR3: CASSTASAYEQYF
V: TRBV5-1; J: TRBJ2-3; CDR3: CASGGEGVIVRTDTQYF
V: TRBV12-3/TRBV12-4; J: TRBJ2-7; CDR3: CASSLAGGRYEQYF